The entry below gives a single T cell receptor beta chain sequence along with its context. The clone's antigen remains unknown. The sample holds no much larger clone one base away, and base qualities are not on file. Per the publication, the time point label means: baseline, week 1 (first vaccination visit). According to the study, the label for this sample's treatment or condition signals: pre-vaccination baseline after standard-of-care therapy. Donors had newly diagnosed WHO grade 3 or 4 IDH1-mutant astrocytomas with loss of nuclear ATRX. The samples were drawn from NOA16, a multicentre, single-arm, open-label phase I trial in Germany that tested a mutant IDH1 peptide vaccine in humans for the first time. For immunogenicity testing, the blood drawn at visit V03 was used as the baseline sample. Genomic DNA for TCRB sequencing was extracted from EDTA blood using the DNeasy Blood and Tissue Kit. Reading from cysteine to phenylalanine, the CDR3 counts 14 amino acids. Only the CDR3 region is kept as DNA, spanning 42 bases read in frame from base 1. For CDR1 and CDR2, the germline V gene lists SGDLS and YYNGEE. Deletion took 4 bases off V and 7 bases off J, with a span of 12 bases between the germline ends.

Receptors were amplified or captured by the immunoSEQ multiplex PCR assay. Rearranged TCR beta chain sequences were amplified with the hsTCRB Kit following the manufacturer's protocol. TCRB libraries were sequenced on an Illumina MiSeq. The authors' analysis ran thus. The proprietary platform of the kit vendor was used for demultiplexing, trimming and gene mapping. TCRdb provides this immuneACCESS table in a form limited to in-frame rearrangements. Some clones are lacking; in checked studies, under half of them reflect an unresolved V gene, and why the rest are absent is not known. V and J calls and clone size are as listed in that table; D and trimming were resolved from the DNA. This sample has tens of thousands of clones in its table, and 91% of those were observed once. Approximately 2.4% of the sample belongs to the ten largest clones. The data are from a study of a mutant IDH1 vaccine in newly diagnosed glioma (dated by TCRdb to 2020 to 2022). Looking at the study overall: Of the 30 or so patients who were treated, around 60% were male and roughly 40% were female, and the mean age was about 40 years. Prior to enrollment, standard therapy consisting of radiotherapy alone, temozolomide alone, or radiochemotherapy with temozolomide had been administered to patients, with the combination being received by most patients. Peripheral blood samples were drawn at six visits, namely V03 (baseline), V05, V07, V10, V12 and V13. Longitudinal TCRB deep sequencing was performed for 25 to 30 treated patients wherever samples were available for exploratory analyses.

The research as a whole found: Selection of PBMC samples for TCRB deep sequencing was based on availability. Across multiple MHC alleles, vaccine-induced immune responses were seen in approximately 93% of patients. Pseudoprogression appeared unrelated to alterations in the top peripheral T cell clonotypes detected by TCRB sequencing. The authors stated that sample limitations prevented analyses of patient blood samples from being reproduced.

Recombination joined TRBV9 with TRBJ1-6, with no confident D gene call. This sequence originates from a man aged 50-59 years with glioma. Sequences were derived from PBMCs, sampled from a glioma patient treated with radiotherapy, temozolomide or both. This receptor has the CDR3 CASSSGYRNSPLHF. The sequence in DNA is TGTGCCAGCAGCTCGGGTTATCGGAATTCACCCCTCCACTTT.